This entry concerns a single T cell receptor (beta chain). Antigen specificity is unknown. Sequencing libraries made from TCR beta cDNA carried unique molecular identifiers. MiXCR was run by TCRdb on the PCR reads, yielding one entry per CDR3 protein. The data hold 350,000 to 450,000 distinct CDR3 sequences, with 30% to 40% observed a single time. This entry comes from a study of post-analysis software for immune sequencing data. Study-wide results and caveats: Among 5 or 6 TRBV segments more frequent in patients than controls were TRBV5-6, TRBV5-1 and TRBV20-1.

V was pared by 6 bases and J by 3 bases, with 4 bases of the junction left unmatched. The CDR3 runs 12 residues. The germline gives CDR1 DFQATT, CDR2 SNEGSKA (reference sequence). The sample was blood. This chain connects TRBV20-1 to TRBJ2-7; 8 bases match TRBD1. The receptor comes from a girl aged 2-9 years with multiple sclerosis. The CDR3 nucleotides read TGCAGTGCAAACGGACAGGGCTACGAGCAGTACTTC. Protein sequence: CSANGQGYEQYF.